The rows below give T cell receptor beta chains drawn from one sample of a study of blood T cell repertoires in COVID-19. Profiling relied on immunoSEQ multiplex PCR, and the TCRdb table lists in-frame clones only, not all of them. The sample records 120,000 or so clones, around 81% being singletons. Sequencing used peripheral blood. All receptors come from a man aged 25 to 40 with COVID-19, enrolled during active disease. Both conserved end residues are part of each CDR3. Fields, in order: clone size, D gene, CDR3 length, V gene, J gene, CDR3 DNA, CDR3 protein. A D gene is named only where the DNA matches it firmly. A row's size may be missing; if present it is once, few, many or a size class.

many,TRBD2,16,TRBV4-1,TRBJ2-3,TGCGCCAGCAGCCGACTAGCGGGAGGGAGCACAGATACGCAGTATTTT,CASSRLAGGSTDTQYF
.,.,13,TRBV6-5,TRBJ2-2,TGTGCCAGCAGTCCCCGCCTTCGGGGGGAGCTGTTTTTT,CASSPRLRGELFF
.,.,16,TRBV11-2,TRBJ2-2,TGTGCCAGCAGCTTAGAACGGCGGTCGAACACCGGGGAGCTGTTTTTT,CASSLERRSNTGELFF
.,.,13,TRBV2,TRBJ1-2,TGTGCCAGCTGTGTAATGGGGGCCTCTGGCTACACCTTC,CASCVMGASGYTF
.,.,17,TRBV7-2,TRBJ2-5,TGTGCCAGCAGTTCCGGCCCGACGAGGGTATTGCAAGAGACCCAGTACTTC,CASSSGPTRVLQETQYF
.,TRBD2,15,TRBV7-9,TRBJ2-5,TGTGCCAGCAGCTTGAATGCGGGGGGTCAAGAGACCCAGTACTTC,CASSLNAGGQETQYF
.,.,15,TRBV7-8,TRBJ2-1,TGTGCCAGCAGCTTAGACGAGAGGGTTGGTAATGAGCAGTTCTTC,CASSLDERVGNEQFF
.,.,16,TRBV5-6,TRBJ2-4,TGTGCCAGCAGCTTAGGGACAACGCTAGCCAAAAACATTCAGTACTTC,CASSLGTTLAKNIQYF
once,.,19,TRBV21-1,TRBJ1-2,TGTGCCAGCAGCAAAGATGGGACAGGGACGGTGTGTCCCCCTTATGGCTACACCTTC,CASSKDGTGTVCPPYGYTF
few,.,12,TRBV30,TRBJ2-7,TGTGCCTGGAGACAGGGTACCTACGAGCAGTACTTC,CAWRQGTYEQYF
.,.,11,TRBV14,TRBJ2-7,TGTGCCAGCAGCCAGAGTGTCGAGCAGTACTTC,CASSQSVEQYF
.,.,14,TRBV7-2,TRBJ1-2,TGTGCCAGCAGCTACCCCCAGGGAAACTATGGCTACACCTTC,CASSYPQGNYGYTF
.,.,14,TRBV12-5,TRBJ1-1,TGTGCTAGTGGTTCCTCTAGCGGGAACACTGAAGCTTTCTTT,CASGSSSGNTEAFF
.,TRBD1,15,TRBV28,TRBJ2-7,TGTGCCAGCAGTTTTCCCGGGACAGTCTCCTACGAGCAGTACTTC,CASSFPGTVSYEQYF
.,TRBD2,15,TRBV19,TRBJ2-3,TGTGCCAGTAGTATGTCTAGCGGGACCACAGATACGCAGTATTTT,CASSMSSGTTDTQYF
.,TRBD1,14,TRBV30,TRBJ1-4,TGTGCCTGGAGTGTAATACAGGGGGCTGAAAAACTGTTTTTT,CAWSVIQGAEKLFF
many,.,16,TRBV28,TRBJ1-6,TGTGCCAGCAGTTTGCGACGACAGTTCAGCAATTCACCCCTCCACTTT,CASSLRRQFSNSPLHF
many,TRBD2,15,TRBV27,TRBJ2-7,TGTGCCAGCAGTTTGCTGGCGGGAGGTTCCTACGAGCAGTACTTC,CASSLLAGGSYEQYF
.,.,13,TRBV7-8,TRBJ1-2,TGTGCCAGCAGCTTCCAGGGATCTTATGGCTACACCTTC,CASSFQGSYGYTF
.,.,15,TRBV3-1/TRBV3-2,TRBJ2-7,TGTGCCAGCAGCCAAGAGGCGGGGTATGCCTACGAGCAGTACTTC,CASSQEAGYAYEQYF
.,TRBD2,19,TRBV10-1,TRBJ2-2,TGCGCCAGCAGTGAGAATCGGATAAAGCTAGCGGGGGGGCCCAGGGAGCTGTTTTTT,CASSENRIKLAGGPRELFF
.,.,15,TRBV18,TRBJ1-3,TGTGCCAGCTCAAAGACAGTCCTCTCTGGAAACACCATATATTTT,CASSKTVLSGNTIYF
.,.,17,TRBV19,TRBJ1-4,TGTGCCAGTAGTTCCCGGACGATGGGGGCGCCTAATGAAAAACTGTTTTTT,CASSSRTMGAPNEKLFF
.,.,14,TRBV7-9,TRBJ2-1,TGTGCCAGCAGCCTCCTTACTCGATACAATGAGCAGTTCTTC,CASSLLTRYNEQFF
many,.,14,TRBV6-5,TRBJ2-7,TGTGCCAGCAGTTACGAAAGGGGTCGGCACGAGCAGTACTTC,CASSYERGRHEQYF
once,TRBD1,14,TRBV27,TRBJ1-6,TGTGCCAGCAGTCCGGGGACAGACGCTTCACCCCTCCACTTT,CASSPGTDASPLHF
.,.,15,TRBV7-2,TRBJ1-6,TGTGCCAGCAGCTTAGTAGCGTGGGCAGAATCACCCCTCCACTTT,CASSLVAWAESPLHF
.,TRBD1,14,TRBV7-9,TRBJ1-6,TGTGCCAGCAGCCTAGACAGGGAGAGTTCACCCCTCCACTTT,CASSLDRESSPLHF
few,.,15,TRBV23-1,TRBJ1-3,TGCGCCAGCAGTCAATCAGTAAGGCTAGAAAACACCATATATTTT,CASSQSVRLENTIYF
once,TRBD1,17,TRBV3-1/TRBV3-2,TRBJ1-3,TGTGCCAGCAGCCAAGATGGGACAGGGGGCTCTGGAAACACCATATATTTT,CASSQDGTGGSGNTIYF
.,TRBD1,15,TRBV11-2,TRBJ1-1,TGTGCCAGCAGCTTATACAGGGGGCGCCACACTGAAGCTTTCTTT,CASSLYRGRHTEAFF
.,.,11,TRBV20-1,TRBJ2-2,TGCAGTGGTCCGGTTGCCGGGGAGCTGTTTTTT,CSGPVAGELFF
once,.,17,TRBV3-1/TRBV3-2,TRBJ2-7,TGTGCCAGCAGCCAAAAGGGAAAAGGGACTGAACTCTACGAGCAGTACTTC,CASSQKGKGTELYEQYF
.,TRBD2,15,TRBV5-4,TRBJ2-1,TGTGCCAGCACCGGACTAGCGGGAGGGGGCAATGAGCAGTTCTTC,CASTGLAGGGNEQFF
once,.,13,TRBV2,TRBJ2-3,TGTGCCAGCTTACACAGTGGCACAGATACGCAGTATTTT,CASLHSGTDTQYF
.,TRBD1,15,TRBV5-1,TRBJ2-2,TGCGCCAGCAGCTTGTCAGGGGGCCGTACCGGGGAGCTGTTTTTT,CASSLSGGRTGELFF
.,TRBD1,12,TRBV12-3/TRBV12-4,TRBJ1-6,TGTGCCAGCAGTTTGGGGGACAGGGCCCTCCACTTT,CASSLGDRALHF
.,.,13,TRBV27,TRBJ1-1,TGTGCCAGTTATCAGGGCGTGGGCACTGAAGCTTTCTTT,CASYQGVGTEAFF
few,TRBD1,13,TRBV24-1,TRBJ2-2,TGTGCCACCAGGGACAGGGAAGTCGGGGAGCTGTTTTTT,CATRDREVGELFF
.,.,12,TRBV28,TRBJ1-3,TGTGCCAGCAAGGGAGGAGGAAACACCATATATTTT,CASKGGGNTIYF
.,TRBD1,17,TRBV28,TRBJ1-4,TGTGCCAGCAGTTTTTCGTCCTCGCGGCCCCCACAGGGGAAACTGTTTTTT,CASSFSSSRPPQGKLFF
.,.,11,TRBV30,TRBJ1-4,TGTGCCTGCCGGGGATTTGAAAAACTGTTTTTT,CACRGFEKLFF
.,TRBD1,17,TRBV14,TRBJ2-2,TGTGCCAGCAGCCTGGCCGGGACAGGGATTTTCACCGGGGAGCTGTTTTTT,CASSLAGTGIFTGELFF
.,TRBD2,18,TRBV9,TRBJ2-1,TGTGCCAGCAGCGCAAACCGGACTAGCGGCCACTCCTACAATGAGCAGTTCTTC,CASSANRTSGHSYNEQFF
.,TRBD2,16,TRBV20-1,TRBJ2-5,TGCAGTGCTAGTGTCCCCGGGGGGATGTTAGAAGAGACCCAGTACTTC,CSASVPGGMLEETQYF
.,.,14,TRBV25-1,TRBJ1-3,TGTGCCAGCAGTGGACTCAGATCCGGAAACACCATATATTTT,CASSGLRSGNTIYF
.,.,15,TRBV2,TRBJ1-2,TGTGCCAGCAGAGAGTCAGGGATGTTTATCTATGGCTACACCTTC,CASRESGMFIYGYTF
.,.,14,TRBV5-6,TRBJ1-5,TGTGCCAGCAGCTCATCAGGTTTCAATCAGCCCCAGCATTTT,CASSSSGFNQPQHF
once,TRBD2,19,TRBV4-2,TRBJ2-5,TGTGCCAGCAGCCAAGAGTTTTCCACTAGCGGGGGGGCTTTCGGGACCCAGTACTTC,CASSQEFSTSGGAFGTQYF
.,TRBD2,17,TRBV10-3,TRBJ2-6,TGTGCCACCACCGCGGGAGCGGGACGCTCTGGGGCCAACGTCCTGACTTTC,CATTAGAGRSGANVLTF
.,TRBD1,15,TRBV6-4,TRBJ1-2,TGTGCCAGCAGTGCGGACAGGGCAGAGAGTCATGGCTACACCTTC,CASSADRAESHGYTF
.,.,14,TRBV6-5,TRBJ2-7,TGTGCCAGCAGTCTCGCCTCGACTAGGCGCGAGCAGTACTTC,CASSLASTRREQYF
.,TRBD1,12,TRBV5-1,TRBJ2-7,TGCGCCAGCAGCTCTCAGGGGGACGAGCAGTACTTC,CASSSQGDEQYF
once,TRBD1,13,TRBV29-1,TRBJ2-7,TGCAGCGCCCTTCAGACAGGGTCCAACGAGCAGTACTTC,CSALQTGSNEQYF
few,TRBD2,18,TRBV7-9,TRBJ2-7,TGTGCCAGCACCGGGGGGGTTAGCGGGACCCTTCACTCCTACGAGCAGTACTTC,CASTGGVSGTLHSYEQYF
.,TRBD2,16,TRBV4-2,TRBJ2-7,TGTGCCAGCAGCCAAGAGGCTAGCGGGATTCGGTACGAGCAGTACTTC,CASSQEASGIRYEQYF
.,TRBD2,16,TRBV3-1/TRBV3-2,TRBJ2-7,TGTGCCAGCAGCCAAGATAGACTAGCGGAAGTCTACGAGCAGTACTTC,CASSQDRLAEVYEQYF
.,.,16,TRBV5-4,TRBJ2-1,TGTGCCAGCACCCCGGACTCAACAGTATTTTCCCATGAGCAGTTCTTC,CASTPDSTVFSHEQFF
.,TRBD1,15,TRBV13,TRBJ1-5,TGTGCCAGCAGCTACGGACAGGGTGGCAATCAGCCCCAGCATTTT,CASSYGQGGNQPQHF